Listed below are T cell receptor beta chains from one sample, sequenced in a study of graft-versus-host responses after intestinal transplantation. These TCRs' antigens remain unknown. The protocol was immunoSEQ multiplex PCR, while the TCRdb copy is restricted to in-frame clones and leaves out a portion. The sample shows tens of thousands of clones, 75% to 90% of them seen only once. The sequences come from unstimulated CD4+ T cells sorted from spleen or lymph node cells, collected before transplant. These receptors originate from a human donor who was the organ donor for an intestinal transplant. The CDR3 runs from the conserved cysteine through the conserved F or W. The D gene is left open where the match is weak. Clone size is given for some rows only: seen once, a few or many times, or a class if the clone is expanded.

V gene	J gene	D gene	CDR3 length	clone size	CDR3 DNA	CDR3 protein
TRBV5-4	TRBJ1-1	-	12	-	TGTGCCAGCAGCCTCAGGGTGGGAGAAGCTTTCTTT	CASSLRVGEAFF
TRBV7-9	TRBJ2-3	TRBD2	16	once	TGTGCCAGCAGCTTTCTCCCCATTGGGGGGGCAGATACGCAGTATTTT	CASSFLPIGGADTQYF
TRBV28	TRBJ1-3	-	13	few	TGTGCCAGCAGTTTCAACTCTGGAAACACCATATATTTT	CASSFNSGNTIYF
TRBV7-8	TRBJ2-3	TRBD2	15	-	TGTGCCAGCAGCTTAGCGGGGGGGATCACAGATACGCAGTATTTT	CASSLAGGITDTQYF
TRBV16	TRBJ2-1	-	13	-	TGTGCCAGCAGCTTCGACAGGAACAATGAGCAGTTCTTC	CASSFDRNNEQFF
TRBV9	TRBJ2-1	TRBD2	15	-	TGTGCCAGCAGCGTAGGGCTAGCGGAGTACAATGAGCAGTTCTTC	CASSVGLAEYNEQFF
TRBV11-2	TRBJ1-1	-	11	-	TGTGCCAGCAGCTCGGGGTTGCAGGCTTTCTTT	CASSSGLQAFF
TRBV9	TRBJ2-3	TRBD2	15	-	TGTGCCAGCAGCGAGGACTCGGGGGGGGAGAATACGCAGTATTTT	CASSEDSGGENTQYF
TRBV15	TRBJ1-5	-	15	-	TGTGCCACCAGCAGAGAAGGGGTTAGCAATCAGCCCCAGCATTTT	CATSREGVSNQPQHF
TRBV7-8	TRBJ1-5	-	13	few	TGTGCCAGCAGCTTAGCAGGGGTCACGGAGGGGCATTTT	CASSLAGVTEGHF
TRBV7-7	TRBJ1-4	-	15	-	TGTGCTAGCAGCGAAACGGGTGCGACTAATGAAAAACTGTTTTTT	CASSETGATNEKLFF
TRBV19	TRBJ2-5	-	14	-	TGTGCCAGTAGTACAGGACCCAGCGGGGAGACCCAGTACTTC	CASSTGPSGETQYF
TRBV15	TRBJ2-5	-	14	-	TGTGCCACCAGCAGAGTCTTAGGGGTAGAGACCCAGTACTTC	CATSRVLGVETQYF
TRBV2	TRBJ1-5	TRBD1	20	-	TGTGCCAGCAGTGGCCACCCGGGACAGGGAGCAGCGGGGGGCAATCAGCCCCAGCATTTT	CASSGHPGQGAAGGNQPQHF
TRBV5-1	TRBJ1-4	-	16	-	TGCGCCAGCAGCTTGGGGGCGGGGGCTGCTAATGAAAAACTGTTTTTT	CASSLGAGAANEKLFF
TRBV6-5	TRBJ1-3	TRBD1	15	-	TGTGCCAGCAGTCAAGGGGGCGGCTCTGGAAACACCATATATTTT	CASSQGGGSGNTIYF
TRBV7-2	TRBJ2-5	-	15	-	TGTGCCAGCACCCCCTACGCCCGAAACCAAGAGACCCAGTACTTC	CASTPYARNQETQYF
TRBV25-1	TRBJ1-3	-	14	-	TGTGCCAGCAGAACTGGGACAACTGGAAACACCATATATTTT	CASRTGTTGNTIYF
TRBV6-5	TRBJ1-6	-	16	-	TGTGCCAGCAGTTACGGGAGGGGCTCCTATAATTCACCCCTCCACTTT	CASSYGRGSYNSPLHF
TRBV14	TRBJ2-5	TRBD1	15	-	TGTGCCAGCAGCCAAGGGGGACAGTACCAAGAGACCCAGTACTTC	CASSQGGQYQETQYF
TRBV9	TRBJ1-4	TRBD1	15	-	TGTGCCAGCACCCGAACAGGGGCCTCCCATGAAAAACTGTTTTTT	CASTRTGASHEKLFF
TRBV19	TRBJ1-2	TRBD1	13	-	TGTGCCAGTAGGATGGACAGGTTCTATGGCTACACCTTC	CASRMDRFYGYTF
TRBV30	TRBJ1-6	-	12	once	TGTGCCTGGAGTGGAGAAATTTCACCCCTCCACTTT	CAWSGEISPLHF
TRBV10-3	TRBJ1-6	-	17	-	TGTGCCATCAGTGACAGGGCCCAGAGCTCCTATAATTCACCCCTCCACTTT	CAISDRAQSSYNSPLHF
TRBV10-3	TRBJ1-2	-	11	-	TGTGCCATCAGGCTGCCAGGGGGCTACACCTTC	CAIRLPGGYTF
TRBV6-5	TRBJ2-1	TRBD1	13	-	TGTGCCAGCAGCTCGGACAGGGTGAGGGAGCAGTTCTTC	CASSSDRVREQFF
TRBV5-1	TRBJ2-5	-	16	-	TGCGCCAGCAGCTTGGTCAGGGGTGGGTACCAAGAGACCCAGTACTTC	CASSLVRGGYQETQYF